The TCR beta chain described here comes from a study of cytomegalovirus exposure and HLA in healthy donors. Regarding this clone: Its antigen is unknown.

PCR primers comprised 60 Vbeta and 13 Jbeta primers. The authors' processing: In a later analysis, the count reached about 75 million unique TCR beta chains, with about 10 million shared. Method: immunoSEQ multiplex PCR; TCRdb's copy keeps in-frame clones and lacks some. That table is the source of V, J and clone size, and D and trimming were worked out from the DNA. The data contain more than 95,000 clones, about 15% of them singletons. Per germline, CDR1 SGHTA and CDR2 FQGNSA. V was pared by 5 bases and J by 6 bases, with 9 bases of the junction left unmatched. This CDR3 comprises 15 residues. Study-wide results and caveats: Sequence variants that were highly shared formed a cluster that was likely a sequencing artifact. Across donors, sequencing depth was assumed by presence/absence analyses to be roughly uniform. It was reported that the classifier diagnosed cytomegalovirus status with high specificity and sensitivity in both the original and validation cohorts.

Sequenced input: PBMCs. The TCR was taken from a female donor in good health and CMV-seronegative. This chain joins TRBV7-2 and TRBJ2-7; TRBD2 agrees at 11 bases. The CDR3 DNA sequence: TGTGCCAGCAGCGTTAGCGGGAGGGCCTCAGGCGAGCAGTACTTC. Its translation: CASSVSGRASGEQYF. Filled out from reference TRBV7-2 and TRBJ2-7, the complete variable domain reads GAGVSQSPSNKVTEKGKDVELRCDPISGHTALYWYRQSLGQGLEFLIYFQGNSAPDKSGLPSDRFSAERTGGSVSTLTIQRTQQEDSAVYLCASSVSGRASGEQYFGPGTRLTVT.